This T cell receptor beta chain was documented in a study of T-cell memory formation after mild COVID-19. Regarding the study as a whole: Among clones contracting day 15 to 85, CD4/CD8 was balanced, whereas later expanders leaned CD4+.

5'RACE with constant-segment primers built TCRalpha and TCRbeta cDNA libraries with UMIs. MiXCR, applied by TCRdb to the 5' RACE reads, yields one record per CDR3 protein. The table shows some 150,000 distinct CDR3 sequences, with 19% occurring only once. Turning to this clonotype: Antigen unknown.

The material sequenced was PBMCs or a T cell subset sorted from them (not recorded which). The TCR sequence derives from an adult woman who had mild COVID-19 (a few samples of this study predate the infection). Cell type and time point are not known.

The CDR3, as DNA: TGCAGCGTTATGGGAGGCTATGGCTACACCTTC. This gives the protein CSVMGGYGYTF. The chain recombines TRBV29-1 with TRBJ1-2, with unresolved D. V was clipped by 5 bases and J by 4 bases, with 8 bases between them. Germline values: CDR1 SQVTM, CDR2 ANQGSEA. This CDR3 has 11 residues.